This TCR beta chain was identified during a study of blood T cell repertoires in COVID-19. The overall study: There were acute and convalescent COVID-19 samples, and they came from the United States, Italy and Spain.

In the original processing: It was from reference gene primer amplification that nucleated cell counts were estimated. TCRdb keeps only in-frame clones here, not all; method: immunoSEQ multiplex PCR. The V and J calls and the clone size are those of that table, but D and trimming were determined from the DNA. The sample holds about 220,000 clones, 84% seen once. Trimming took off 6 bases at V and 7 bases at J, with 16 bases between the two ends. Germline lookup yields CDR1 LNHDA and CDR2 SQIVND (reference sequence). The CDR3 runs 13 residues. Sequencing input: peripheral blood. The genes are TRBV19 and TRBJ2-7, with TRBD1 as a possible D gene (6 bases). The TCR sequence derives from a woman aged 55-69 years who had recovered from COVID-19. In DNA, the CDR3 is TGTGCCAGTAGGGGACAAACCATGTGGGAGCAGTACTTC. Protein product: CASRGQTMWEQYF.